This T cell receptor beta chain was captured in a study of beta chain features in type 1 diabetes (dated by TCRdb to 2017 to 2018). Background on the whole study: Mean age, gender distribution, total cell number and subset yield were not different between patients and healthy donors. A total of around 110,000,000 sorted cells were examined across all samples, and a strong correlation was observed between cell number per subset and RNA yield. The study compared the TCRB repertoires of sorted circulating CD4+ T cell subsets in recently diagnosed type 1 diabetes patients with those in matched healthy donors. Naive and central memory subsets were obtained from all 30 or so donors, but regulatory and stem cell-like memory subsets were isolated from only 8 patients and 8 healthy donors.

This clone was counted only a few times. The antigen it recognizes is unknown. Nothing much larger sits one base from this clone, and base qualities are not available. The High Capacity cDNA Reverse Transcription Kit was used to reverse transcribe all of the isolated RNA, meaning that expressed TCRB transcripts were what got sequenced. Deep immunoSEQ sequencing was applied to naive, central memory and regulatory T cell samples, giving an average of roughly 3.5 million total reads per sample. After sorted cells were lysed in RLT buffer, RNA was extracted with DNase-treated RNeasy Micro or Mini kits, with the choice depending on cell number. Each cell subset was processed separately to prevent cross-contamination, with patient and healthy donor samples processed together. Using the immunoSEQ multiplex PCR, TCRB sequences were amplified from cDNA into 87-bp fragments spanning the CDR3 region. Sequencing of the amplicons was done on the Illumina HiSeq platform. Concerning the study's data processing: PCR bias was computationally corrected using synthetic template baselines, reads within Hamming distance 2 were collapsed, and singletons that could not be merged were discarded. Reads were aligned against IMGT so that V, D and J genes, CDR3 length and insertions or deletions at six rearrangement sites could be assigned. Within each subset, clonotype counts were normalized to sorted cell number, after which true diversity and Gini coefficients were computed with the tcR R package. The overlap coefficient, calculated on TCRB nucleotide sequences, was used to measure repertoire sharing. Out-of-frame TCRB sequences from naive cells were analyzed as a proxy for the pre-selection repertoire. TCRdb took this table from immuneACCESS and kept in-frame rearrangements with V and J called. Such tables lack part of the clones; where checked against another copy, unresolved V genes explain under half of the gap, and the rest is unexplained. V, J and clone size derive from that table, while D and trimming were established from the DNA sequence. The sample table lists about 740,000 clones, roughly 13% of them with a count of one. The ten largest account for 0.022% of the sample.

The paper as a whole reports these results and caveats: Only small numbers of individuals were included in the HLA sub-analyses, which left unresolved whether HLA type had any influence on TCRB rearrangement. Fewer insertions and more nucleotide deletions at VDJ recombination sites were observed in patients with type 1 diabetes, implying thymic rearrangement abnormalities. Because cDNA was sequenced instead of genomic DNA, highly expressing activated cells could be over-represented, though the groups showed no difference in activation or CD3 levels. In all four CD4+ subsets, TCRB CDR3 length was moderately but significantly shorter in type 1 diabetes patients. The naive, central memory and regulatory TCRB repertoires appeared to resemble one another more closely among patients than among healthy donors. PCR might favor shorter templates, but patient and control samples were amplified and corrected together, so any skew would affect both groups equally.

V is cut back by 3 bases and J by 6 bases, with 14 bases in the junction unmatched. Measured from the cysteine to the phenylalanine, the CDR3 is 18 residues long. Left in the record is the CDR3 DNA by itself, 54 bases read in frame from the first base. CDR1 and CDR2 were assigned from the germline V gene as MNHNS and SASEGT. A single peripheral blood draw of about 116 mL on average was collected from each donor into heparinised tubes. A BD FACSAria II was used to sort naive, central memory, regulatory and stem cell-like memory CD4+ T cells with a panel that included CD45RO, CCR7, CD25, CD127, CD95 and CD27. All sorted populations exceeded 95% purity. PBMCs were isolated right away by Lymphoprep density gradient centrifugation and were stained directly, without culture. Samples were stained and sorted in pairs, with one healthy donor and one patient per experiment, so that batch effects were minimized.

The sequence was obtained from a man between 18 and 35 years old with type 1 diabetes. The sequence is built from TRBV6-1 and TRBJ2-2, and 9 bases in between align with TRBD1. Specimen: naive CD4+ T cells from blood. In light of the paper, this sample's cell subset or site label describes: true naive CD4+ T cells. The encoded CDR3 is CASSEGLGTGSWSGELFF. In nucleotide form, the sequence is TGTGCCAGCAGTGAGGGATTAGGGACAGGGAGTTGGTCCGGGGAGCTGTTTTTT.